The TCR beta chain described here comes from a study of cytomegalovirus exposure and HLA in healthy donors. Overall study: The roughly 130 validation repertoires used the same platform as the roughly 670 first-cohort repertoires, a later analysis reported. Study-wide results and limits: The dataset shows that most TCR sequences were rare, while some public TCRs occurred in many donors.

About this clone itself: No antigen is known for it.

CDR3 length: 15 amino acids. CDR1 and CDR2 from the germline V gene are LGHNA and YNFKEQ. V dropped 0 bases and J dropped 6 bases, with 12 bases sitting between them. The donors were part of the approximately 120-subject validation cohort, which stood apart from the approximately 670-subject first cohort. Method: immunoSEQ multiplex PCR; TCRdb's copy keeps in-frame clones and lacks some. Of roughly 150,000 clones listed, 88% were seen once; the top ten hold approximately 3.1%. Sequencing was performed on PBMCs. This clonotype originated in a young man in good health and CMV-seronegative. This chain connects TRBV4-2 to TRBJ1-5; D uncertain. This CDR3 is CASSQDRVPSQPQHF. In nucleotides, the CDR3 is TGTGCCAGCAGCCAAGATCGGGTCCCGAGTCAGCCCCAGCATTTT.